Listed below are T cell receptor beta chains from one sample, sequenced in a study of T cell repertoires in cytomegalovirus infection. No antigen is known for these receptors. Using its own MiXCR run on the reads, TCRdb lists one record per CDR3 protein. The data hold about 830,000 distinct CDR3 sequences, with around a third observed a single time. Sequenced material: cultured CD8+ T cells from PBMCs, taken from culture after CMV antigen stimulation. The receptors originated from a human donor in good health (CMV status not recorded). Some clones in this sample may be carry-over from other donors' samples. The conserved cysteine and the conserved F or W are not part of the CDR3 here. The size field is filled for only some rows; it gives once, few, many or a size class.

abundance | v_gene | CDR3aa
once | TRBV28 | ASRVGFKETQY
many | TRBV7-2 | ASSPRPLAGESGELF
NA | TRBV6-6 | ASSYWPGDRETQY
NA | TRBV7-9 | ASSSPSGGAYEQY
few | TRBV6-1 | ASSDRGSWETQY
NA | TRBV6-1 | ASRRIHEAF
once | TRBV10-3 | AITTGEDTEAF
few | TRBV12-3/TRBV12-4 | ASKLGSGNTEAF
NA | TRBV14 | ASSQARGVENNEQF
NA | TRBV7-2 | ASSLLLRGTEAF
NA | TRBV27 | ASRPDRSSYNEQF
few | TRBV7-2 | ASSPDPEGYT
few | TRBV27 | ASSLSTGAVYGYT
many | TRBV7-2 | ASSPWTSGGGEQY
NA | TRBV29-1 | SGSGTGTTEAF
NA | TRBV7-6 | ASSYMGQLAEETQY
few | TRBV5-1 | ASSLDPGLYTEAF
NA | TRBV19 | ASSDASVGEKLF
few | TRBV7-6 | ASSETGIPYEQY
few | TRBV7-9 | ASSISTGTGELF
few | TRBV19 | ATEAKNTGELF